These 12 T cell receptor beta chains originate from one sample sequenced in a study of T-cell reconstitution after alpha-beta-depleted transplantation in children. Preparing the TCRbeta library involved the use of unique molecular identifiers. Using its own MiXCR run on the PCR reads, TCRdb lists one record per CDR3 protein. The sample lists 200,000 to 250,000 distinct CDR3 sequences, 11% seen once, with 28% in the top ten. The starting material was PBMCs, obtained before TCRalphabeta/CD19-depleted stem cell transplant. Source of these receptors: a child under two years old with acute myeloid leukemia, due to receive a stem cell transplant.

This clonotype was found many times. The J gene is TRBJ1-2, the V gene TRBV9; the D is unclear. The germline gives CDR1 SGDLS, CDR2 YYNGEE. The CDR3 length is 13 residues. V gave up 0 bases and J gave up 2 bases, with 5 bases separating them. This chain's CDR3 is CASSVDSNYGYTF. The CDR3 coding sequence is TGTGCCAGCAGCGTAGACTCAAACTATGGCTACACCTTC.

This clonotype came up many times. The gene calls are TRBV12-3 or TRBV12-4 and TRBJ1-2; no clear D. The CDR3 covers 13 residues. Trimming cost V 6 bases and J 6 bases, with 14 bases left between them. CDR3 region: CASRRVRTNGYTF. In DNA, the CDR3 is TGTGCCAGCAGGCGTGTTCGTACGAATGGCTACACCTTC.

The table lists this clonotype with many counts. The gene calls are TRBV3-1 and TRBJ2-3; 14 bases line up with TRBD2. The CDR3 contains 16 residues. Germline V CDR1 and CDR2: LGHDT, YNNKEL (reference sequence). V shed 5 bases, J shed 3 bases, and the junction held 4 bases outside the gene matches. CDR3 nucleotide sequence: TGTGCCAGCAGCACCGGACTAGCGGGGGGTACAGATACGCAGTATTTT. Amino acids: CASSTGLAGGTDTQYF.

This clonotype was counted many times. The rearrangement links TRBV12-3 or TRBV12-4 to TRBJ2-7; no definite D call. V shed 0 bases and J shed 3 bases, with 18 bases lying between them. This CDR3 is built from 17 residues. The CDR3, as DNA: TGTGCCAGCAGTTTAGCGCAAGACTCTTCACGAGGCTACGAGCAGTACTTC. Its protein is CASSLAQDSSRGYEQYF.

The DNA for the CDR3 is TGTGCCAGCAGTAGCCCACAGGGGGCGAACACTGAAGCTTTCTTT. As protein: CASSSPQGANTEAFF. J is TRBJ1-1 and V is TRBV28, with 9 bases fitting TRBD1. The germline V gene encodes CDR1 MDHEN and CDR2 SYDVKM. The CDR3 is 15 amino acids. V shed 5 bases, J shed 1 base, and the junction held 5 bases outside the gene matches.

In this sample, this clonotype turned up many times. The chain has TRBV5-1 and TRBJ1-4; unclear D gene. The CDR3 has 14 residues. With 1 base removed from V and 5 bases from J, the gap between germline ends came to 9 bases. Germline V gene data show CDR1 as SGHRS and CDR2 as YFSETQ. In DNA form, the CDR3 reads TGCGCCAGCAGCTTGAACACCGAGAATGAAAAACTGTTTTTT. Translating it yields CASSLNTENEKLFF. Together with reference TRBV5-1 and TRBJ1-4, the CDR3 gives the full variable domain: KAGVTQTPRYLIKTRGQQVTLSCSPISGHRSVSWYQQTPGQGLQFLFEYFSETQRNKGNFPGRFSGRQFSNSRSEMNVSTLELGDSALYLCASSLNTENEKLFFGSGTQLSVL.

This clonotype was seen repeatedly, ten times or more. The V and J genes are TRBV5-1 and TRBJ2-5; 7 positions match TRBD1. The CDR3 covers 13 residues. With 5 bases clipped from V and 5 bases from J, the junction kept 6 bases outside the gene matches. Germline CDR1 reads SGHRS; CDR2 reads YFSETQ. CDR3: CASSFDRDETQYF. As DNA, the CDR3 is TGCGCCAGCAGTTTTGACAGGGATGAGACCCAGTACTTC. Looking up the rest from reference TRBV5-1 and TRBJ2-5 gives the full variable domain: KAGVTQTPRYLIKTRGQQVTLSCSPISGHRSVSWYQQTPGQGLQFLFEYFSETQRNKGNFPGRFSGRQFSNSRSEMNVSTLELGDSALYLCASSFDRDETQYFGPGTRLLVL.

V usage is TRBV29-1 and J usage is TRBJ2-1; unclear D gene. The CDR3 runs to 13 residues. Germline-derived CDR1 and CDR2 are SQVTM and ANQGSEA. V was clipped by 5 bases and J by 9 bases, with 17 bases between them. CDR3 sequence: CSVYRALRREQFF. Here the CDR3 DNA reads TGCAGCGTTTACCGGGCCCTGAGACGTGAGCAGTTCTTC.

This clonotype appeared many times. The chain is built from TRBV7-9 and TRBJ2-7; 9 bases align to TRBD2. The CDR3 runs to 15 residues. The V segment lost 5 bases and the J segment 7 bases; nucleotides outside the gene matches: 12. The germline gives CDR1 SEHNR, CDR2 FQNEAQ (reference sequence). CDR3 nucleotide sequence: TGTGCCAGCAGCCCACAAGGTAGCGGGGGAACTGAGCAGTACTTC. Translating it yields CASSPQGSGGTEQYF.

The genes are TRBV11-3 and TRBJ2-2; a weak D match, TRBD1 (5 bases). From germline, CDR1 is SGHNT and CDR2 YENEEA. The CDR3 contains 13 residues. Between the trimmed V and J ends, which lost 6 bases and 5 bases, there was a span of 10 bases. DNA of the CDR3: TGTGCCAGCAGGACAGAGTCTACCGGGGAGCTGTTTTTT. Its translation is CASRTESTGELFF.

This clonotype was seen at least ten times. The chain uses TRBV29-1 and TRBJ2-5, with TRBD2 identical over 11 bases. The germline CDR1 and CDR2 sequences are SQVTM and ANQGSEA. J gave up 5 bases and V 4 bases, and 6 bases lay outside the gene matches. The CDR3 length is 14 residues. In nucleotides, the CDR3 is TGCAGCGTTGGTATAGCGGGAGGGCGGGAGACCCAGTACTTC. Translating gives CSVGIAGGRETQYF.

This clonotype was observed many times. The chain recombines TRBV20-1 with TRBJ1-6, with TRBD1 identical over 7 bases. The junction had 13 bases not matched to a gene; V was cut back by 1 base and J by 7 bases. The CDR3 has 17 amino acids. The germline CDR1 and CDR2 sequences are DFQATT and SNEGSKA (reference sequence). The chain's CDR3 is CSARAIQGLGRNSPLHF. CDR3 sequence (DNA): TGCAGTGCTAGAGCCATACAGGGGCTAGGCCGAAATTCACCCCTCCACTTT.